The 5 T cell receptor beta chains presented below share a single source sample, sequenced in a study of shared clonotypes between healthy human individuals. Only in-frame clones appear in the TCRdb table, and some are missing; sequencing was by immunoSEQ multiplex PCR. The table has 1.5 million to 2.5 million clones, about 95% seen once; the top ten hold more than 0.9%. Naive CD8 cells lacked CD45RO and underwent positive selection for CCR7, leaving out terminally differentiated effector memory CD45RA+ cells. Sequencing input: naive CD8+ T cells sorted from blood. These receptors were taken from a man younger than 35 in good health.

The chain combines TRBV27 with TRBJ1-2, with D unclear. The CDR3 consists of 15 residues. Per germline, CDR1 MNHEY and CDR2 SMNVEV (reference sequence). Trimming pared 3 bases from V and 0 bases from J, leaving 11 bases between. This CDR3 is CASSFMGSSNYGYTF. For the CDR3, the DNA is TGTGCCAGCAGTTTTATGGGCAGCTCTAACTATGGCTACACCTTC.

The chain uses TRBV7-9 and TRBJ2-7, with 8 bases lining up with TRBD1. V gave up 5 bases and J gave up 0 bases; unmatched junction bases: 9. The V gene's germline CDR1 is SEHNR and CDR2 FQNEAQ (reference sequence). This CDR3 is built from 16 residues. This chain's CDR3 is CASSKTGGLSSYEQYF. CDR3 bases: TGTGCCAGCAGCAAAACAGGGGGATTAAGCTCCTACGAGCAGTACTTC. The entire variable domain, with the rest obtained from reference TRBV7-9 and TRBJ2-7, is as follows: DTGVSQNPRHKITKRGQNVTFRCDPISEHNRLYWYRQTLGQGPEFLTYFQNEAQLEKSRLLSDRFSAERPKGSFSTLEIQRTEQGDSAMYLCASSKTGGLSSYEQYFGPGTRLTVT.

This chain's CDR3 is CASSQGTGYTEAFF. The DNA of the CDR3 is TGCGCCAGCAGCCAAGGGACAGGGTATACTGAAGCTTTCTTT. This rearrangement joins TRBV4-1 to TRBJ1-1; 8 bases are shared with TRBD1. CDR1 is MGHRA and CDR2 is YSYEKL in the germline V gene. The CDR3 has 14 amino acids. Trimming cost V 1 base and J 5 bases; bases outside gene matches: 3.

V is TRBV6-5 and J is TRBJ1-2; 8 nucleotides match TRBD1. The CDR3 extends over 13 amino acids. V trimming: 2 bases; J trimming: 7 bases; junction bases outside the gene matches: 3. Per the germline V gene, CDR1 is MNHEY and CDR2 is SVGAGI. The CDR3 DNA follows: TGTGCCAGCAGTTACAGGACAGGGTTTGGCTACACCTTC. It translates to CASSYRTGFGYTF.

Notes on this clone: The same CDR3 also results from other DNA sequences found in this sample. This chain links TRBV27 with TRBJ1-5, with TRBD1 identical over 7 bases. Per the germline V gene, CDR1 is MNHEY and CDR2 is SMNVEV (reference sequence). The ends lost 4 bases at V and 4 bases at J; junction bases unmatched: 1. This CDR3 contains 13 residues. DNA of the CDR3: TGTGCCAGCAGTTGGACAGGAAATCAGCCCCAGCATTTT. Protein product: CASSWTGNQPQHF.